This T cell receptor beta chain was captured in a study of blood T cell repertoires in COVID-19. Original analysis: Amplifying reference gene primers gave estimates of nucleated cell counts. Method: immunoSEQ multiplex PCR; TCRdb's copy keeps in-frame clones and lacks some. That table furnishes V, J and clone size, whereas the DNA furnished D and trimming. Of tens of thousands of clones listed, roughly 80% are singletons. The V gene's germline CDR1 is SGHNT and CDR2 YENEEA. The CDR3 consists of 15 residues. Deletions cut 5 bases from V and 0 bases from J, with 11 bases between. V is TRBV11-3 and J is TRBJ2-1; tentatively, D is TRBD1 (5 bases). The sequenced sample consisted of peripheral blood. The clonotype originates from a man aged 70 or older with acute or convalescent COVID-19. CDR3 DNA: TGTGCCAGCAGCGAGGACATTAGCTCCTACAATGAGCAGTTCTTC. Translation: CASSEDISSYNEQFF.